This TCR beta chain was identified during a study of OX40 agonist ivuxolimab in advanced cancers. The wider study: Dose-escalation patients were diagnosed with hepatocellular carcinoma, melanoma, renal cell cancer or head and neck cancer.

TCRdb keeps only in-frame clones here, not all; method: immunoSEQ multiplex PCR. The sample consists of about 77,000 clones, 85% of them appearing once. The V and J ends lost 4 bases and 4 bases, in that order; junction bases with no gene match: 7. The CDR3 has 15 amino acids. The germline gives CDR1 SGHRS, CDR2 YFSETQ. V and J are TRBV5-1 and TRBJ2-3; TRBD2 matches at 9 bases. The specimen was CD4+ or CD8+ T cells sorted from blood, collected in a trial of the OX40 agonist ivuxolimab. This TCR was sampled from an adult with an advanced solid tumor such as melanoma, head and neck, liver or kidney cancer. The CDR3 DNA reads as TGCGCCAGCAGCGGGGCCAGCGGGGGGTCAGATACGCAGTATTTT. Its protein product is CASSGASGGSDTQYF.